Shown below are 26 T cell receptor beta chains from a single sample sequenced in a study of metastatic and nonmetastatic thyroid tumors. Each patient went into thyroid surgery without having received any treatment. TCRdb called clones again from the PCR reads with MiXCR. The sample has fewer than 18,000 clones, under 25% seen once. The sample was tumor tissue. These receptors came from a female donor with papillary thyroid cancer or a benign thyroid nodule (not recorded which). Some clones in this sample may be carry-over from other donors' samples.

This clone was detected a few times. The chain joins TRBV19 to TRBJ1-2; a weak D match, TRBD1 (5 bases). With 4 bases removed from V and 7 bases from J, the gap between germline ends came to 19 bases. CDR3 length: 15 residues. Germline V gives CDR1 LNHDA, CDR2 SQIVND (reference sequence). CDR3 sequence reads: CASSKGQGTLFGYTF. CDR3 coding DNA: TGTGCCAGTAGTAAGGGGCAGGGAACCCTTTTTGGCTACACCTTC.

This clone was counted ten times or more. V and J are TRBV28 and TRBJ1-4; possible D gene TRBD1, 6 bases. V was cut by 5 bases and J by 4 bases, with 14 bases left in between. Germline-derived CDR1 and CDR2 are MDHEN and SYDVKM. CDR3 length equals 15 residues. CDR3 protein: CASSLAGTFNEKLFF. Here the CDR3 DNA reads TGTGCCAGCAGTCTCGCAGGGACATTTAATGAAAAACTGTTTTTT.

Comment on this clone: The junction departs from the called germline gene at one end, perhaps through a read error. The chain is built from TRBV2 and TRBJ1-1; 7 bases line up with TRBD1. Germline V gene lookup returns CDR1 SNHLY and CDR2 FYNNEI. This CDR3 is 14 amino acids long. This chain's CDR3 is CASSEDRRDTEAFF. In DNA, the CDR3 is TGTGCCAGTAGTGAGGACAGGAGGGACACTGAAGCTTTCTTT. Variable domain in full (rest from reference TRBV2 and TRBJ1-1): EPEVTQTPSHQVTQMGQEVILRCVPISNHLYFYWYRQILGQKVEFLVSFYNNEISEKSEIFDDQFSVERPDGSNFTLKIRSTKLEDSAMYFCASSEDRRDTEAFFGQGTRLTVV.

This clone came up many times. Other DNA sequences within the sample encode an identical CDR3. The CDR3 DNA follows: TGTGCCAGCAGCTTGGACCCCTCTTACGGTACGCAGTATTTT. This encodes CASSLDPSYGTQYF. This chain connects TRBV5-6 to TRBJ2-3; the D is unclear. CDR3 length equals 14 residues. V was pared by 0 bases and J by 8 bases, with 13 bases between. The V gene's germline CDR1 is SGHDT and CDR2 YYEEEE.

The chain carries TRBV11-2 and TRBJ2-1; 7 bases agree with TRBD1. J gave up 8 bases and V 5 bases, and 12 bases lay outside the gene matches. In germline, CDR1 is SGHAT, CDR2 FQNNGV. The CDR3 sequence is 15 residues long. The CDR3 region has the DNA TGTGCCAGCAGCCCTGACCGGGACAGATTCGATGAGCAGTTCTTC. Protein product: CASSPDRDRFDEQFF.

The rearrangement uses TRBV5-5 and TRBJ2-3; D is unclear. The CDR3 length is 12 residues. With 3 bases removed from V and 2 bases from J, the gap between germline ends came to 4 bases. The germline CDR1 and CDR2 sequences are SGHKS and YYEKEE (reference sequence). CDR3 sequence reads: CASSYDTDTQYF. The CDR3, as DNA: TGTGCCAGCAGCTATGACACAGATACGCAGTATTTT.

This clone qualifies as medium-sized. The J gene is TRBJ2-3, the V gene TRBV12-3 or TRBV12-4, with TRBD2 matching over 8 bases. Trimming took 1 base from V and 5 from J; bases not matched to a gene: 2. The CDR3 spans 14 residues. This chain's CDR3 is CASSLGLAGDTQYF. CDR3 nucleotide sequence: TGTGCCAGCAGTTTAGGGCTAGCGGGAGATACGCAGTATTTT.

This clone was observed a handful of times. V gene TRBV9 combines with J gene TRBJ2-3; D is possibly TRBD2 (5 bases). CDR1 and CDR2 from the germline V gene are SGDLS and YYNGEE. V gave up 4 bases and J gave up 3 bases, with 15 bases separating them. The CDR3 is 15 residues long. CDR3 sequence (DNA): TGTGCCAGCAGCTTTAGCAGCGGTAGTACAGATACGCAGTATTTT. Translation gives CASSFSSGSTDTQYF.

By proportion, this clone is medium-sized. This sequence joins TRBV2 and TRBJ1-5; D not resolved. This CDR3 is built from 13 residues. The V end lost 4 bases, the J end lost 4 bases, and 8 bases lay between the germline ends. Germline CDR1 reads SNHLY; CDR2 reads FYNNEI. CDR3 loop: CASSVVQNQPQHF. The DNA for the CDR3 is TGTGCCAGCAGTGTTGTCCAGAATCAGCCCCAGCATTTT.

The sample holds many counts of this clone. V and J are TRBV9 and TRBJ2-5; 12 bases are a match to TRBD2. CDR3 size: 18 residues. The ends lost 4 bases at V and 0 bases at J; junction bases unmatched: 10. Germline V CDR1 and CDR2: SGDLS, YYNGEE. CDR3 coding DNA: TGTGCCAGCAGCATCGGGACTAGCGGGCAAAATTACCAAGAGACCCAGTACTTC. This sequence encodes CASSIGTSGQNYQETQYF.

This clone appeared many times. The CDR3 bases are TGTGCCAGCGGGGACAGGGTACCCTACGAGCAGTACTTC. Its protein is CASGDRVPYEQYF. The chain couples TRBV7-8 to TRBJ2-7; 9 positions agree with TRBD1. CDR1 and CDR2 from the germline V gene are SGHVS and FQNEAQ. The trim removed 8 bases at V and 2 bases at J, leaving 4 bases unmatched. The CDR3 loop spans 13 amino acids.

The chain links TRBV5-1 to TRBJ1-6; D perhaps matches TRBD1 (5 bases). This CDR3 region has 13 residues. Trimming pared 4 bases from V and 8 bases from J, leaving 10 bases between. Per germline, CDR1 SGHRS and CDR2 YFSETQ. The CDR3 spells CASSPTADSPLHF. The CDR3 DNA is TGCGCCAGCAGCCCGACAGCTGATTCACCCCTCCACTTT.

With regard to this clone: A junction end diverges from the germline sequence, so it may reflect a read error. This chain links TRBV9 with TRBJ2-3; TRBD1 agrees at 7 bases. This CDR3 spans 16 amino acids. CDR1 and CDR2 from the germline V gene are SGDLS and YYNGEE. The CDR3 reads CASSPRQGSGTDTQYF. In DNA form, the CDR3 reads TGTGCCAGCAGCCCAAGACAGGGAAGTGGCACAGATACTCAGTATTTT.

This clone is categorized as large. CDR3: CASSPRGLAYSYEQYF. CDR3 bases: TGTGCCAGCAGTCCCCGAGGACTAGCGTACTCCTACGAGCAGTACTTC. The chain links TRBV27 to TRBJ2-7; TRBD2 agrees at 9 bases. The CDR3 extends over 16 amino acids. CDR1 and CDR2 (germline): MNHEY, SMNVEV (reference sequence). The junction had 8 bases not matched to a gene; V was cut back by 5 bases and J by 0 bases.

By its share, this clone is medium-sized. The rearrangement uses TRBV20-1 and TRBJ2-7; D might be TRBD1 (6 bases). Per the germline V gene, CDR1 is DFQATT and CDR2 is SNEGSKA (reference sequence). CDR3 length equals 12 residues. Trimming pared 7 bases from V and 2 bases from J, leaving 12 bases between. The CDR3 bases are TGCAGTGGAAGTGGACAGACCTACGAGCAGTACTTC. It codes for CSGSGQTYEQYF.

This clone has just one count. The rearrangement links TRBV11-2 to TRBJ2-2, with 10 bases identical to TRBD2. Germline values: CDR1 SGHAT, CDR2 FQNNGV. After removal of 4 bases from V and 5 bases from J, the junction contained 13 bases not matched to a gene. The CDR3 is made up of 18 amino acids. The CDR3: CASSSGPGTSEATGELFF. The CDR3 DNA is TGTGCCAGCAGCTCAGGACCCGGGACTAGCGAAGCAACCGGGGAGCTGTTTTTT.

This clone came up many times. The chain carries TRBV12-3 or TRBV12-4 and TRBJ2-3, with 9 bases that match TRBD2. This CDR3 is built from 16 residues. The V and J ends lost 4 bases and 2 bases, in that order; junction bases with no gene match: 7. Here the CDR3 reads CASSSEAGGVTDTQYF. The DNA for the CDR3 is TGTGCCAGCAGTTCGGAAGCGGGAGGTGTCACAGATACGCAGTATTTT.

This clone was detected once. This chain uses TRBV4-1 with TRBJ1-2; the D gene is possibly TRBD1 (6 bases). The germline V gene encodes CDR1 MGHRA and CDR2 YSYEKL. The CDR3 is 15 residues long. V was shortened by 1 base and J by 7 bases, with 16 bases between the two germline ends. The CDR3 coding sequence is TGCGCCAGCAGCCAAGTCTTCGGGGGGCGCTCTGGCTACACCTTC. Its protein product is CASSQVFGGRSGYTF.

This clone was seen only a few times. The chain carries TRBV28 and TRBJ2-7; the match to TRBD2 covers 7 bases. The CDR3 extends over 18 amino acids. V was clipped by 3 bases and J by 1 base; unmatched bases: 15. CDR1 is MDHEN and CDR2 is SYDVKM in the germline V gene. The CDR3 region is CASSLVLLKQGLSYEQYF. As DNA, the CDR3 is TGTGCCAGCAGTTTGGTATTGCTTAAGCAGGGACTATCCTACGAGCAGTACTTC.

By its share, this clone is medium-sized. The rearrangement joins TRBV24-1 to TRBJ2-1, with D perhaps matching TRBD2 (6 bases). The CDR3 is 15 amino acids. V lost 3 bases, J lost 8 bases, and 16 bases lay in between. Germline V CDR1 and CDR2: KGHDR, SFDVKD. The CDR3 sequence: CATSDLAGSAHEQFF. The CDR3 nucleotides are TGTGCCACCAGTGATCTGGCGGGATCTGCCCATGAGCAGTTCTTC.

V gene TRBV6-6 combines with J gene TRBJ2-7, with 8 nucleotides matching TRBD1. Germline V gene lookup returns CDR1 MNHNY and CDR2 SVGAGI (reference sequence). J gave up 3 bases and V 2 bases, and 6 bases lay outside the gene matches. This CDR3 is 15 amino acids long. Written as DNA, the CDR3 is TGTGCCAGCAGTTACAGCTCCGGGACAGGCTACGAGCAGTACTTC. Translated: CASSYSSGTGYEQYF.

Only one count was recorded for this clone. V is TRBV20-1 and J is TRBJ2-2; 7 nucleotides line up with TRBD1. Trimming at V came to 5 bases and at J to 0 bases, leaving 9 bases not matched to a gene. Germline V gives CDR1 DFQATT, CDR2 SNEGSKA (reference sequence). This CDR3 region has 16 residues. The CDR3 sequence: CSASNPGQTNTGELFF. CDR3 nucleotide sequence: TGCAGTGCTTCAAATCCGGGACAGACGAACACCGGGGAGCTGTTTTTT.

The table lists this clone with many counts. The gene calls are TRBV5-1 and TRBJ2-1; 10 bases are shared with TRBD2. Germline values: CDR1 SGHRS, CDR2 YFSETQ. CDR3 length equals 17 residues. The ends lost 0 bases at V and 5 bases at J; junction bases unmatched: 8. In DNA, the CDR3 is TGCGCCAGCAGCTTGGACGGCCGGACTAGCGGAAACAATGAGCAGTTCTTC. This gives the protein CASSLDGRTSGNNEQFF.

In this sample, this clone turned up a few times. DNA of the CDR3: TGTGCCAGCAGTTTGGGGGTCTTGACACCTGAAGCTTTCTTT. Amino acids: CASSLGVLTPEAFF. The chain couples TRBV12-3 or TRBV12-4 to TRBJ1-1, with a tentative D call TRBD1 (5 bases). The ends were cut back, 3 bases at V and 6 bases at J, with 14 bases in the middle. The CDR3 runs 14 residues.

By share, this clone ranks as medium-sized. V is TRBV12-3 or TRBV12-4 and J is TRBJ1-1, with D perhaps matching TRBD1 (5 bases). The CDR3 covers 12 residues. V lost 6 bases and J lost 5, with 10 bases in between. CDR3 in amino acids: CASSHGGTEAFF. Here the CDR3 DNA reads TGTGCCAGCAGCCATGGGGGAACTGAAGCTTTCTTT.

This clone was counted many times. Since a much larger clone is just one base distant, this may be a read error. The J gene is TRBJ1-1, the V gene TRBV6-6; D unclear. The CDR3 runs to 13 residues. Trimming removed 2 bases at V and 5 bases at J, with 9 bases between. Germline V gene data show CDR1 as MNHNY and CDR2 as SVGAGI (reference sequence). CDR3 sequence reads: CASSYGGNTEAFF. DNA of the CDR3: TGTGCCAGCAGTTACGGCGGGAATACTGAAGCTTTCTTT.